A single sample is the source of the 6 T cell receptor beta chains below, sequenced in a study of blood T cell repertoires in COVID-19. The assay was immunoSEQ multiplex PCR, and TCRdb's table has in-frame clones only and misses some. The table shows 140,000 to 150,000 clones, with 75% to 90% occurring only once. Sequencing input: PBMCs or T cells enriched from blood (not recorded which). The receptors originated from a man in his fifties who had recovered from COVID-19.

The CDR3 loop reads CASSLYSGSTDTQYF. The CDR3, as DNA: TGTGCCAGCAGCTTGTATAGCGGGAGCACAGATACGCAGTATTTT. The V and J genes are TRBV11-2 and TRBJ2-3; 7 nucleotides line up with TRBD2. The CDR3 is 15 amino acids. V lost 3 bases and J lost 0; bases outside the gene matches: 3. The germline V gene encodes CDR1 SGHAT and CDR2 FQNNGV.

The chain carries TRBV18 and TRBJ1-3; 8 nucleotides match TRBD1. The CDR3 totals 15 residues. The J segment lost 4 bases and the V segment lost 3 bases, leaving 5 bases of the junction unmatched. Germline CDR1 reads KGHSH; CDR2 reads LQKENI. The CDR3 DNA reads TGTGCCAGCTCACCCAGGACAGGGCAAGGAAACACCATATATTTT. Its protein is CASSPRTGQGNTIYF. The full variable domain, rest sourced from reference TRBV18 and TRBJ1-3, is NAGVMQNPRHLVRRRGQEARLRCSPMKGHSHVYWYRQLPEEGLKFMVYLQKENIIDESGMPKERFSAEFPKEGPSILRIQQVVRGDSAAYFCASSPRTGQGNTIYFGEGSWLTVV.

This clone was found once. This chain links TRBV6-5 with TRBJ1-4, with 7 bases fitting TRBD1. This CDR3 comprises 14 residues. V gave up 2 bases and J gave up 12 bases; unmatched junction bases: 9. Germline CDR1 is MNHEY and CDR2 is SVGAGI. Written as DNA, the CDR3 is TGTGCCAGCAGTTACGACAGGGCCCTTCCCGAACTGTTTTTT. This encodes CASSYDRALPELFF.

V gene TRBV7-2 combines with J gene TRBJ1-2; D is possibly TRBD1 (6 bases). In germline, CDR1 is SGHTA, CDR2 FQGNSA. This CDR3 has 16 amino acids. V was clipped by 5 bases and J by 4 bases, with 20 bases between them. The DNA for the CDR3 is TGTGCCAGCAGCCCCCAATCGGGGGGCGCGACCTATGGCTACACCTTC. Translating gives CASSPQSGGATYGYTF.

J is TRBJ1-3 and V is TRBV7-2; no definite D call. There are 16 residues in the CDR3. Trimming took off 1 base at V and 4 bases at J, with 14 bases between the two ends. CDR1 SGHTA and CDR2 FQGNSA come from the germline V gene. CDR3 amino acids: CASSLGRVRRGNTIYF. The DNA for the CDR3 is TGTGCCAGCAGCTTAGGGAGGGTCAGGCGAGGAAACACCATATATTTT.

This sequence joins TRBV5-1 and TRBJ1-2, with 8 bases aligning to TRBD1. This CDR3 spans 15 amino acids. CDR1 is SGHRS and CDR2 is YFSETQ in the germline V gene. The V segment lost 4 bases and the J segment 1 base; nucleotides outside the gene matches: 6. The CDR3 region has the DNA TGCGCCAGCAGCAAGGGACAGGCGCTTAACTATGGCTACACCTTC. Residues: CASSKGQALNYGYTF.